Below are 20 T cell receptor beta chains sequenced from a single sample in a study of blood T cells in healthy people across ages. A second 7 to 11 cycle PCR used barcoded and J-beta primers. One entry per CDR3 protein, called by TCRdb with MiXCR from the 5' RACE reads. The sample yields around 900,000 distinct CDR3 sequences, around 54% seen once. The sample taken for sequencing was blood. The receptors were sampled from an older woman in good health.

This clonotype was seen a handful of times. CDR3: CASSLLQGHEQYF. CDR3 coding DNA: TGTGCCAGCAGCCTCCTCCAGGGCCACGAGCAGTACTTC. The V gene is TRBV7-3, the J gene TRBJ2-5, with D maybe TRBD1 (5 bases). TRBJ2-7 explains the end of the DNA better; the J call may be wrong. There are 13 residues in the CDR3. Germline V gene sequence: CDR1 SGHTA, CDR2 FQGTGA.

Regarding this clonotype: This could be a read error, since a much larger clone is one nucleotide away. The gene calls are TRBV7-8 and TRBJ2-5; D is unresolved. The V gene's germline CDR1 is SGHVS and CDR2 FQNEAQ. V was clipped by 5 bases and J by 3 bases, with 4 bases between them. This CDR3 contains 11 residues. The CDR3 reads CASSHKETQYF. As DNA, the CDR3 is TGTGCCAGCAGCCACAAAGAGACCCAGTACTTC. Full variable domain (outside the CDR3, taken from reference TRBV7-8 and TRBJ2-5): GAGVSQSPRYKVAKRGQDVALRCDPISGHVSLFWYQQALGQGPEFLTYFQNEAQLDKSGLPSDRFFAERPEGSVSTLKIQRTQQEDSAVYLCASSHKETQYFGPGTRLLVL.

This clonotype occurred many times. CDR3 coding DNA: TGCAGCGCAAACAGGGTAGAGACCCAGTACTTC. The encoded protein is CSANRVETQYF. This chain joins TRBV29-1 and TRBJ2-5; the D gene is possibly TRBD1 (6 bases). This CDR3 has 11 amino acids. With 7 bases removed from V and 4 bases from J, the gap between germline ends came to 10 bases. Per germline, CDR1 SQVTM and CDR2 ANQGSEA.

As concerns this clonotype: At one end, the junction sequence differs from germline, possibly due to a read error. The V and J genes are TRBV12-3 or TRBV12-4 and TRBJ2-7; possibly TRBD1 for D (5 bases). The end of the DNA aligns better with TRBJ2-5, so the J call may be wrong. This CDR3 contains 15 residues. The CDR3 DNA is TGTGCCGGCAGTCAAAACAGGTTAGGTAAAGAGACCCAGTACTTC. Translated, it gives CAGSQNRLGKETQYF.

This clonotype appeared a few times. The chain has TRBV28 and TRBJ2-7; D is possibly TRBD2 (5 bases). Between the trimmed V and J ends, which lost 5 bases and 3 bases, there was a span of 17 bases. Germline lookup yields CDR1 MDHEN and CDR2 SYDVKM. This CDR3 spans 15 amino acids. This CDR3 reads CASSPLRDSVYEQYF. The CDR3 DNA reads TGTGCCAGCAGTCCCCTAAGGGATAGCGTCTACGAGCAGTACTTC. The variable domain in full, with the rest retrieved from reference TRBV28 and TRBJ2-7, is DVKVTQSSRYLVKRTGEKVFLECVQDMDHENMFWYRQDPGLGLRLIYFSYDVKMKEKGDIPEGYSVSREKKERFSLILESASTNQTSMYLCASSPLRDSVYEQYFGPGTRLTVT.

The rearrangement joins TRBV20-1 to TRBJ2-7; 10 nucleotides match TRBD2. From germline, CDR1 is DFQATT and CDR2 SNEGSKA (reference sequence). This CDR3 has 14 residues. Germline trimming cut 0 bases from V and 6 bases from J; bases unmatched to any gene: 5. The CDR3 nucleotides read TGCAGTGCTAGAGAGGGACTAGCGTTATCCGAGCAGTACTTC. It yields the protein CSAREGLALSEQYF.

This clonotype was recorded a few times. The chain has TRBV29-1 and TRBJ2-5; 8 positions match TRBD1. The CDR3 has 12 residues. The V gene's germline CDR1 is SQVTM and CDR2 ANQGSEA. V was clipped by 7 bases and J by 5 bases; unmatched bases: 6. The CDR3 region is CSERTGKETQYF. CDR3 bases: TGCAGCGAAAGGACAGGGAAGGAGACCCAGTACTTC.

This clonotype appeared a few times. The gene calls are TRBV12-3 or TRBV12-4 and TRBJ2-1; D tentatively fits TRBD1 or TRBD2 (5 bases each). V lost 3 bases and J 7 bases, leaving 10 bases between the germline ends. The CDR3 consists of 13 residues. CDR3 DNA sequence: TGTGCCAGCAGTTTTTCGGGGCGTAATGAGCAGTTCTTC. Amino acid sequence: CASSFSGRNEQFF.

The rearrangement links TRBV2 to TRBJ2-4; D possibly uses TRBD1 or TRBD2 (5 bases each). The CDR3 contains 14 residues. The V gene's germline CDR1 is SNHLY and CDR2 FYNNEI. Trimming stripped 8 bases from V and 2 bases from J, with 13 bases between. CDR3 region: CASQGPITKNIQYF. Here the CDR3 DNA reads TGTGCCAGCCAGGGACCTATAACCAAAAACATTCAGTACTTC.

CDR3 in amino acids: CASSQGTGGISTDTQYF. CDR3 DNA: TGTGCCAGCAGCCAAGGGACAGGGGGCATCAGCACAGATACGCAGTATTTT. The chain has TRBV4-2 and TRBJ2-3; the match to TRBD1 covers 11 bases. Germline V CDR1 and CDR2: LGHNA, YNFKEQ. V trimming: 1 base; J trimming: 0 bases; junction bases outside the gene matches: 3. This CDR3 has 17 amino acids.

CDR3 in amino acids: CASSQVPRFTDTQYF. CDR3 nucleotides: TGCGCCAGCAGCCAAGTACCCAGATTCACAGATACGCAGTATTTT. This chain connects TRBV4-3 to TRBJ2-3; unclear D gene. Germline-derived CDR1 and CDR2 are LGHNA and YSLEER. The CDR3 consists of 15 residues. V dropped 1 base and J dropped 2 bases, with 10 bases sitting between them.

V and J are TRBV28 and TRBJ1-1, with D perhaps TRBD1 (5 bases). The CDR3 consists of 14 residues. V gave up 2 bases and J gave up 6 bases, with 13 bases separating them. Germline V lookup: CDR1 MDHEN, CDR2 SYDVKM. The CDR3 protein is CASSLIWGRSEAFF. Written as DNA, the CDR3 is TGTGCCAGCAGTTTAATATGGGGGAGGTCTGAAGCTTTCTTT.

There are a few counts of this clonotype. The chain links TRBV6-6 to TRBJ2-3, with TRBD1 matching 9 bases. V was clipped by 10 bases and J by 6 bases; unmatched bases: 11. This CDR3 has 14 amino acids. Germline-derived CDR1 and CDR2 are MNHNY and SVGAGI (reference sequence). CDR3 sequence reads: CATKLDRGTDTQYF. The CDR3 DNA sequence: TGTGCCACAAAGCTGGACAGGGGAACTGATACGCAGTATTTT.

The chain couples TRBV27 to TRBJ1-2, with TRBD1 matching 8 bases. After removal of 3 bases from V and 7 bases from J, the junction contained 4 bases not matched to a gene. Germline V gene data show CDR1 as MNHEY and CDR2 as SMNVEV (reference sequence). The CDR3 consists of 13 residues. The CDR3: CASSFTGGSGYTF. The CDR3 DNA is TGTGCCAGCAGTTTCACAGGGGGTAGTGGCTACACCTTC.

This sequence joins TRBV11-2 and TRBJ2-5; the D gene is possibly TRBD2 (6 bases). Germline V lookup: CDR1 SGHAT, CDR2 FQNNGV. V dropped 3 bases and J dropped 5 bases, with 16 bases sitting between them. CDR3 length equals 15 residues. DNA for the CDR3: TGTGCCAGCAGCTTCCGCGGGACCGCGGTGGAGACCCAGTACTTC. Translation gives CASSFRGTAVETQYF.

This clonotype has only a few counts. The V gene is TRBV27, the J gene TRBJ2-7; TRBD2 might be the D (5 bases). V lost 4 bases to trimming and J lost 3 bases, with 7 bases between them. Germline V lookup: CDR1 MNHEY, CDR2 SMNVEV (reference sequence). CDR3 length: 12 amino acids. CDR3 in DNA: TGTGCCAGCAGTTGGGCGGGCTACGAGCAGTACTTC. This sequence encodes CASSWAGYEQYF.

V and J are TRBV28 and TRBJ2-5, with 7 bases identical to TRBD1. The V gene's germline CDR1 is MDHEN and CDR2 SYDVKM. V shed 3 bases, J shed 2 bases, and the junction held 15 bases outside the gene matches. The CDR3 contains 18 residues. CDR3 protein: CASSFWGTVLGLQETQYF. In DNA form, the CDR3 reads TGTGCCAGCAGTTTTTGGGGGACAGTACTAGGGTTACAAGAGACCCAGTACTTC.

As DNA, the CDR3 is TGCAGTGCTACTGGGGCTAGCGGGGAAGAGACCCAGTACTTC. Protein product: CSATGASGEETQYF. The chain carries TRBV20-1 and TRBJ2-5; 9 bases match TRBD2. The V and J ends lost 4 bases and 3 bases, in that order; junction bases with no gene match: 6. Germline CDR1 and CDR2: DFQATT and SNEGSKA (reference sequence). The CDR3 length is 14 residues.

This chain uses TRBV6-2 or TRBV6-3 with TRBJ2-3; 14 nucleotides match TRBD2. This CDR3 has 16 residues. Trimming at V came to 6 bases and at J to 5 bases, leaving 7 bases not matched to a gene. Germline V gene data show CDR1 as MNHEY and CDR2 as SVGEGT. As DNA, the CDR3 is TGTGCCAGCAGCCCGGGACTAGCGGGAGTCAAAGATACGCAGTATTTT. Translated: CASSPGLAGVKDTQYF.

The J gene is TRBJ2-4, the V gene TRBV20-1, with D perhaps TRBD2 (6 bases). The DNA matches TRBJ2-7 better at its end, which makes the J call doubtful. Per the germline V gene, CDR1 is DFQATT and CDR2 is SNEGSKA (reference sequence). This CDR3 is 16 amino acids long. The DNA for the CDR3 is TGCAGTGCTAGTGCCAGCGGGTACGGTCACCCCTACGAGCAGTACTTC. Protein sequence: CSASASGYGHPYEQYF.